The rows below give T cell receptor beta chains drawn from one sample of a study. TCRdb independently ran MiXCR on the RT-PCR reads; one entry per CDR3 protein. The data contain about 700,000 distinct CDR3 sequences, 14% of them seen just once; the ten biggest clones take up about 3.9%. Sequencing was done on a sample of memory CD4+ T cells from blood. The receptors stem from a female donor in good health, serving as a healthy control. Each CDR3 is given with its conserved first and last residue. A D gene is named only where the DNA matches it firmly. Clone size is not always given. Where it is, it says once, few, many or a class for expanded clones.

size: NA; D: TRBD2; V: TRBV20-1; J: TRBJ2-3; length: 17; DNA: TGCAGTGCTAGAGACCCTAGGAGCGGGAGTTTGGCAGATACGCAGTATTTT; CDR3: CSARDPRSGSLADTQYF
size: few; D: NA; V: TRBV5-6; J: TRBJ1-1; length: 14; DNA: TGTGCCAGCAGCTTGGCGGGGTTTGACACTGAAGCTTTCTTT; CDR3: CASSLAGFDTEAFF
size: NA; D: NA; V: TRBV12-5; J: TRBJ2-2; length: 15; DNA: TGTGCTAGTGGCCTCGGGGCGGCGAACACCGGGGAGCTGTTTTTT; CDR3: CASGLGAANTGELFF
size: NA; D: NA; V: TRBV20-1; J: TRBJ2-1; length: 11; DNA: TGCAGTGCTAGACCTGCCCCTGAGCAGTTCTTC; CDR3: CSARPAPEQFF
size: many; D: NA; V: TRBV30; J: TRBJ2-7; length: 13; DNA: TGTGCCTGGAGACGGCTACCCGTCTACGAGCAGTACTTC; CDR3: CAWRRLPVYEQYF
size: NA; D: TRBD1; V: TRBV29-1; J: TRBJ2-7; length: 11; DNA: TGCAGCAGTTGGTCGGGGACAGGGGCCGACTTC; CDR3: CSSWSGTGADF
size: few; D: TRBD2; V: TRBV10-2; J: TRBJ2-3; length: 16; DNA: TGCGCCAGCAGCGGGACTAGCGGGGTAGTAACAGATACGCAGTATTTT; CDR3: CASSGTSGVVTDTQYF
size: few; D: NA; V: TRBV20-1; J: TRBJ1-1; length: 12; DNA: TGCAGTGCAATCAGGATGGACACTGAAGCTTTCTTT; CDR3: CSAIRMDTEAFF
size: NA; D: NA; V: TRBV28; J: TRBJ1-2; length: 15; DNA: TGTGCCAGCAGCTCATCCGGCACCGTTGTGTATGGCTACACCTTC; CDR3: CASSSSGTVVYGYTF
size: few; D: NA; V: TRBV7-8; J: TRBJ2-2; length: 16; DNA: TGTGCCAGCAGCACGGCGGGAACAAGGGTAACCGGGGAGCTGTTTTTT; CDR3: CASSTAGTRVTGELFF
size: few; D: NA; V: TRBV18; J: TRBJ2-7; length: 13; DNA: TGTGCCAGCTCACTGGGGGCCGCCTACGAGCAGTACTTC; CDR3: CASSLGAAYEQYF
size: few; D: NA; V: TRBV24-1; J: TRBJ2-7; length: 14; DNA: TGTGCCACCAGTGATGGACAGACCCCCTACGAGCAGTACTTC; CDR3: CATSDGQTPYEQYF
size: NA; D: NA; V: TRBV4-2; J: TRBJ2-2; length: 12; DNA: TGTGCCAGCAGCCAAGATAGCAAGGAGCTGTTTTTT; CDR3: CASSQDSKELFF
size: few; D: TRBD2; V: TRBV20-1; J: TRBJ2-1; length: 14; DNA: TGCAGTGCTAGCGATGCGGGAGGGATCAATGAGCAGTTCTTC; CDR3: CSASDAGGINEQFF
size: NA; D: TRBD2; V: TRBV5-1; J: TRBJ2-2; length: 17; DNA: TGCGCCAGCAGCGGACTAGCGGGAGGATCGGACACCGGGGAGCTGTTTTTT; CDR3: CASSGLAGGSDTGELFF
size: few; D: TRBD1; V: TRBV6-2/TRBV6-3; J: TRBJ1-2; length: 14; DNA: TGTGCCAGCAGGATTCGGACAGGCGCCTATGGCTACACCTTC; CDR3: CASRIRTGAYGYTF
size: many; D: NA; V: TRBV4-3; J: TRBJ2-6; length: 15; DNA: TGCGCCAGCAGCCCCAGTTACTCTGGGGCCAACGTCCTGACTTTC; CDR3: CASSPSYSGANVLTF
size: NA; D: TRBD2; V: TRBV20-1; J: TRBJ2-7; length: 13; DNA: TGCAGTGCTATAGCGGGGGGGGCAGGGGAGCAGTACTTC; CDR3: CSAIAGGAGEQYF
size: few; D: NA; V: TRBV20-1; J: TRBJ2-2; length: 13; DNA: TGCAGTGCTAGACAGGCCGGCACCGGGGAGCTGTTTTTT; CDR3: CSARQAGTGELFF
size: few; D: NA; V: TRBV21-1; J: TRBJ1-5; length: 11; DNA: TGTGCCAGCAGCAAAGATCAGCCCCAGCATTTT; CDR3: CASSKDQPQHF
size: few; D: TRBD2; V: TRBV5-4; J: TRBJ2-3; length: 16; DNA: TGTGCCAGCAGCTCAGTAGCGGGAGAGCGGTCAGATACGCAGTATTTT; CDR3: CASSSVAGERSDTQYF
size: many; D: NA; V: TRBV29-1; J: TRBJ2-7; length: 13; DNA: TGCAGCGTTGTACGGACGGGAAACTACGAGCAGTACTTC; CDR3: CSVVRTGNYEQYF
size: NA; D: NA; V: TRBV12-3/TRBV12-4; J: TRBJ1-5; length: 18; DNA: TGTGCCAGCAGTTTATTGTTGGGAGAGGGGAGGGCTGAGCGGCCCCAGCATTTT; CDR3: CASSLLLGEGRAERPQHF
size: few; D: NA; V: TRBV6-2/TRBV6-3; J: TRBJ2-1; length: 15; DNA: TGTGCCAGCAGGCGACAGGAGGATTGGGACAATGAGCAGTTCTTC; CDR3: CASRRQEDWDNEQFF
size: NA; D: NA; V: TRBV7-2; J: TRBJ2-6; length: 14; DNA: TGTGCCAGCAGCCCAGCCTCTGGGGCCAACGTCCTGACTTTC; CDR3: CASSPASGANVLTF
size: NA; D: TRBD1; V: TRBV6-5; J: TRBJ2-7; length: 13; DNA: TGTGCCACCACCACCGGGACAGGGTTGGTGCAGTACTTC; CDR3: CATTTGTGLVQYF
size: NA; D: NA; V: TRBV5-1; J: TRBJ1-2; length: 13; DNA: TGCGCCAGCAGCCCCGGAGTCAGTCAGGGCTACACCTTC; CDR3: CASSPGVSQGYTF
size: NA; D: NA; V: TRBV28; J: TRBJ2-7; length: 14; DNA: TGTGCCAGCACCCCGGGACCGGTAAACTACGAGCAGTACTTC; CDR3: CASTPGPVNYEQYF